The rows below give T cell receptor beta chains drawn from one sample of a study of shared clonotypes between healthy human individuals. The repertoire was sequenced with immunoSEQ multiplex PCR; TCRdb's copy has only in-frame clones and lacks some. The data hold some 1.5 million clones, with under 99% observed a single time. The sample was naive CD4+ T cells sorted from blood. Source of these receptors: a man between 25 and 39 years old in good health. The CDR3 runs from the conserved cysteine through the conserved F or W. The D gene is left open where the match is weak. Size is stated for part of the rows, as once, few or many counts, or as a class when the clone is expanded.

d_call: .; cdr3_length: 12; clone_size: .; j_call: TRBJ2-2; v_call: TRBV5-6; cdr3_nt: TGTGCCAGTACGTTCCGGGTCGGGGAGCTGTTTTTT; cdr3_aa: CASTFRVGELFF
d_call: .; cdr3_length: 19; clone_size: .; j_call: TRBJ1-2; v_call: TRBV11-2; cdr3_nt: TGTGCCAGCAGACACTACGGCCGTAGCCGTATCTATGAGGACTATGGCTACACCTTC; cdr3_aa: CASRHYGRSRIYEDYGYTF
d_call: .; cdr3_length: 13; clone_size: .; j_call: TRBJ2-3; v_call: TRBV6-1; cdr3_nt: TGTGCCAGCAGCAAGGAGGTGGCAAATACGCAGTATTTT; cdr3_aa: CASSKEVANTQYF
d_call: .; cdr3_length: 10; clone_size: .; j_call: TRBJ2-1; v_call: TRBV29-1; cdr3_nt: TGCAGCGTCGCCTACAATGAGCAGTTCTTC; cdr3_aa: CSVAYNEQFF
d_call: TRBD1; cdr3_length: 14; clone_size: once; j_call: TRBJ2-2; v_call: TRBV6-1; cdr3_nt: TGTGCCAGCAAGGCGACAGGGGCGGCCGGGGAGCTGTTTTTT; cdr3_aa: CASKATGAAGELFF
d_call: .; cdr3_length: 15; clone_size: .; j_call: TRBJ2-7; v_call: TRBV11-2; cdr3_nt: TGTGCCAGCAGCTTTCGGTTACCCAGCTCCTACGAGCAGTACTTC; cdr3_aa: CASSFRLPSSYEQYF
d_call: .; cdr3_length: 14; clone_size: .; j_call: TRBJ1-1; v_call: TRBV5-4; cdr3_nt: TGTGCCAGCAGCTTGACGGGAATGAACACTGAAGCTTTCTTT; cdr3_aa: CASSLTGMNTEAFF
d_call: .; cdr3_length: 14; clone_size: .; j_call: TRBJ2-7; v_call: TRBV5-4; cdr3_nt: TGTGCCAGCAGCTTGGAGGCGGCTTCCTACGAGCAGTACTTC; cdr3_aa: CASSLEAASYEQYF
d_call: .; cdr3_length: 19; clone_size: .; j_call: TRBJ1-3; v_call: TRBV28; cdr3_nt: TGTGCCAGCAGTTTATATCGTGGGGGGGCACCGACACCCACCAACACCATATATTTT; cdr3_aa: CASSLYRGGAPTPTNTIYF
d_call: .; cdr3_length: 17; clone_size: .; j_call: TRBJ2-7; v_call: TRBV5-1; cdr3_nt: TGCGCCAGCAGCTTGGAGGTAGTGGGGGGGCAGGCCTACGAGCAGTACTTC; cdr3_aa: CASSLEVVGGQAYEQYF
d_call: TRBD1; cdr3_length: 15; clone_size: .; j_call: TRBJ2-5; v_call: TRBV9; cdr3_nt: TGTGCCAGCAGCAGGGACAGGGGGCGGCAAGAGACCCAGTACTTC; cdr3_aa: CASSRDRGRQETQYF
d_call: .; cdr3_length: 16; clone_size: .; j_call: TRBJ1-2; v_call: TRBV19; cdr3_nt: TGTGCCAGTAGTACCAACCCCGGGACCGCGGCGGGAGGCTACACCTTC; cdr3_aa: CASSTNPGTAAGGYTF
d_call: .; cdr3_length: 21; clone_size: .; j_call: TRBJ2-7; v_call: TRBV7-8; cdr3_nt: TGTGCCAGCAGCCCTCCGGGACAAACGCCCTCTATCTGGGGGTCGACCTACGAGCAGTACTTC; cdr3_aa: CASSPPGQTPSIWGSTYEQYF
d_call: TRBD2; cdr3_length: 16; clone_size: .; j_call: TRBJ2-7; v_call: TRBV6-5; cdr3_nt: TGTGCCAGCAGTTACACACTAGCGACAATTTTATACGAGCAGTACTTC; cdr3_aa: CASSYTLATILYEQYF
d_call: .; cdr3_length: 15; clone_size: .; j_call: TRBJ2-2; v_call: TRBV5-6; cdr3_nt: TGTGCCAGCCTCTACCTCACCGACAACACCGGGGAGCTGTTTTTT; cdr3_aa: CASLYLTDNTGELFF
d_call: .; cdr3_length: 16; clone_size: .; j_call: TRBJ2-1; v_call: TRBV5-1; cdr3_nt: TGCGCCAGCAGCTTGGTTGGGGGTCGAACCTACAATGAGCAGTTCTTC; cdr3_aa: CASSLVGGRTYNEQFF
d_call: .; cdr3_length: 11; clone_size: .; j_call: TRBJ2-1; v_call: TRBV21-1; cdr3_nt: TGTGCCAGCAGCTCCTACAATGAGCAGTTCTTC; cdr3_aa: CASSSYNEQFF
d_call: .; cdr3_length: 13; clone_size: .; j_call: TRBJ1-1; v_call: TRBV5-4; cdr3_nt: TGTGCCAGCGGAGGACAGTATAACACTGAAGCTTTCTTT; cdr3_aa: CASGGQYNTEAFF
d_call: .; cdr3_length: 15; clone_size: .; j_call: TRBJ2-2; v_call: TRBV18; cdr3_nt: TGTGCCAGCTCACCGTTACAGGGAAACACCGGGGAGCTGTTTTTT; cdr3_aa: CASSPLQGNTGELFF
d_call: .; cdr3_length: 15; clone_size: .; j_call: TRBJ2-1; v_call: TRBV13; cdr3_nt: TGTGCCAGCAGCCCCAGAATCGGGTCCTACAATGAGCAGTTCTTC; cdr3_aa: CASSPRIGSYNEQFF
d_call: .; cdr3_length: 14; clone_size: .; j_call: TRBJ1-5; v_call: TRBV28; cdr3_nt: TGTGCCAGCAGTTTTTGGGGAGAGGTCCGGCCCCAGCATTTT; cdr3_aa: CASSFWGEVRPQHF
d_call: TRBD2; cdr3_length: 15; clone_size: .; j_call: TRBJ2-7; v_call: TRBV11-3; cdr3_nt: TGTGCCAGCAGCCCTGGGGCGGGGGAAGCTTCCGAGCAGTACTTC; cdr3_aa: CASSPGAGEASEQYF
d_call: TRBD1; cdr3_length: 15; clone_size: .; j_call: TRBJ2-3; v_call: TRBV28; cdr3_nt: TGTGCCAGCTTTTCACAGGGGAGAGGCACAGATACGCAGTATTTT; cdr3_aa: CASFSQGRGTDTQYF
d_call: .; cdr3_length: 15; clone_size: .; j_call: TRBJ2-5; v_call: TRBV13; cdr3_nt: TGTGCCAGCAGCTTATACCAGCGCCCCGGGGAGACCCAGTACTTC; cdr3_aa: CASSLYQRPGETQYF
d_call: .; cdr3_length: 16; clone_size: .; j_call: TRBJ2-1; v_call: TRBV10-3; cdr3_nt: TGTGCCATCATGCCCCCCTGGGGGGCCGGTTACAATGAGCAGTTCTTC; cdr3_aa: CAIMPPWGAGYNEQFF
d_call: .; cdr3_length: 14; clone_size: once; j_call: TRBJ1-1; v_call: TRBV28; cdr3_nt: TGTGCCAGCAGTTTGGCAGGGGTGGCCACTGAAGCTTTCTTT; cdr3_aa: CASSLAGVATEAFF
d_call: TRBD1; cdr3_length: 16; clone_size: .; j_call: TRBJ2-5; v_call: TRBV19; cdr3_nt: TGTGCCAGTAGTATTTTACCGGACAGGGGACGGGAGACCCAGTACTTC; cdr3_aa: CASSILPDRGRETQYF
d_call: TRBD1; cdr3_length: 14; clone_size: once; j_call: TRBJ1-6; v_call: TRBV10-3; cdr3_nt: TGTGCCATCAGACCGGGACAGGCTAATTCACCCCTCCACTTT; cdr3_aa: CAIRPGQANSPLHF
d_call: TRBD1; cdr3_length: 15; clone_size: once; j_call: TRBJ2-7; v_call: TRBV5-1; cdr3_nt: TGCGCCAGCAGATACGCCGGGACAGAAACCTACGAGCAGTACTTC; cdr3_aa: CASRYAGTETYEQYF
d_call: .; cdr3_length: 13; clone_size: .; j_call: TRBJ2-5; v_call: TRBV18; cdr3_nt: TGTGCCAGCTCACCAACAGGGCAAGAGACCCAGTACTTC; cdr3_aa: CASSPTGQETQYF
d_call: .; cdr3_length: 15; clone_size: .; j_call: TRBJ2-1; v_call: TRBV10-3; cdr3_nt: TGTGCCATCAGTGAGTCGGCGGCGGACTACAATGAGCAGTTCTTC; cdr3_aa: CAISESAADYNEQFF
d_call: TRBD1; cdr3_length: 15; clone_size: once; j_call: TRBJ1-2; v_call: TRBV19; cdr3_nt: TGTGCCAGTAGTCCGAGGACAGGGACTAACTATGGCTACACCTTC; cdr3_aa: CASSPRTGTNYGYTF
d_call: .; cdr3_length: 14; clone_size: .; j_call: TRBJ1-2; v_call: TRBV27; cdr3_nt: TGTGCCAGCAGTTTAAACCGGGCTCTCTATGGCTACACCTTC; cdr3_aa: CASSLNRALYGYTF
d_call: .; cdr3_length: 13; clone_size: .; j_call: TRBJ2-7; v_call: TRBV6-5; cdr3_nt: TGTGCCAGCAACACGTTGACAGGGAGGGAGCAGTACTTC; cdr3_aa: CASNTLTGREQYF
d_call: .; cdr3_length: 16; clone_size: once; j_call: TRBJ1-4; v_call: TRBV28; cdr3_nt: TGTGCCAGCAGTTTATACGTTCGAGCGGATAGTGAAAAACTGTTTTTT; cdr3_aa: CASSLYVRADSEKLFF
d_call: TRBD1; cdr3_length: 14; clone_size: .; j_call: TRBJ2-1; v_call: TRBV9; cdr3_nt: TGTGCCAGCAGCGTAACGACAGGGCCCAATGAGCAGTTCTTC; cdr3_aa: CASSVTTGPNEQFF